This TCR beta chain was captured in a study of T cell responses to AZD1222 COVID-19 vaccine. V lost 7 bases and J 12 bases, leaving 14 bases between the germline ends. Germline assignment: CDR1 SGDLS and CDR2 YYNGEE. This CDR3 comprises 12 residues. TCRdb's copy holds only in-frame clones and misses some; the assay was immunoSEQ multiplex PCR. The profile shows 160,000 or so clones, roughly 90% of them singletons. The rearrangement links TRBV9 to TRBJ1-6; D ambiguous. The sequences come from peripheral blood, collected 28 days after the second AZD1222 dose. The sequence came from an adult who received the AZD1222 COVID-19 vaccine. The CDR3, as DNA: TGTGCCAGCGGCCCCGGCTCGGGACCCCTCCACTTT. Encoded protein: CASGPGSGPLHF.